Listed below are T cell receptor beta chains from one sample, sequenced in a study of identical twins. TCRdb fed the 5' RACE reads into MiXCR, producing one record per CDR3 protein. The sample has 690,000 or so distinct CDR3 sequences; about 9.4% are singletons. These sequences were also reported in another study, on yellow fever vaccine responses in identical twins.

Sequencing was performed on PBMCs. The source is a woman aged 18-30 years in good health. Both conserved end residues are part of each CDR3. A D gene is named only where the DNA matches it firmly. Expanded clones are given a class, and other clones once, few, many or no size at all.

V gene	clone size	D gene	J gene	CDR3 DNA	CDR3 protein
TRBV7-3	.	TRBD2	TRBJ2-2	TGTGCCAGCAGCTTCTTAGCGGGGGGGGAGCTGTTTTTT	CASSFLAGGELFF
TRBV6-1	.	.	TRBJ1-2	TGTGCCAGCAGTAAACAGGGTTCATCTGGGTATGGCTACACCTTC	CASSKQGSSGYGYTF
TRBV11-2	.	.	TRBJ2-3	TGTGCCAGCAGTTGGACCCCAAACGGAGATACGCAGTATTTT	CASSWTPNGDTQYF
TRBV7-2	.	TRBD1	TRBJ2-7	TGTGCCAGCAGCAATCCGGGACAGGAAAAGTACGAGCAGTACTTC	CASSNPGQEKYEQYF
TRBV3-1	.	.	TRBJ2-1	TGTGCCAGCAGCCCACCCTTGAAGGGCCTTTACAATGAGCAGTTCTTC	CASSPPLKGLYNEQFF
TRBV7-2	few	.	TRBJ2-7	TGTGCCAGCAGCCCCCCTATCCTGGACGTTCCCTACGAGCAGTACTTC	CASSPPILDVPYEQYF
TRBV7-6	.	.	TRBJ1-5	TGTGCCAGCAGCCTAACTCCGGGTTTTACTCAGCCCCAGCATTTT	CASSLTPGFTQPQHF
TRBV24-1	many	TRBD1	TRBJ2-3	TGTGCCACCAGTGACCTCGGACAGGGGAGGCCAGATACGCAGTATTTT	CATSDLGQGRPDTQYF
TRBV7-3	many	TRBD1	TRBJ2-3	TGTGCCAGCAGCCCAACGACAGGGGGAAGCACAGATACGCAGTATTTT	CASSPTTGGSTDTQYF
TRBV12-3/TRBV12-4	many	.	TRBJ2-2	TGTGCCAGCAGTTTAGGTCAGCCGAACACCGGGGAGCTGTTTTTT	CASSLGQPNTGELFF
TRBV20-1	few	TRBD2	TRBJ2-7	TGCAGTGCTAGAGATTCCCAGAGCGGGGCCTTCTCCTACGAGCAGTACTTC	CSARDSQSGAFSYEQYF
TRBV20-1	few	TRBD1	TRBJ2-2	TGCAGTGCGAGCCTCGGGACAGGGGACGCCGGGGAGCTGTTTTTT	CSASLGTGDAGELFF
TRBV29-1	many	.	TRBJ2-3	TGCAGCGTTGCGGAAGGGATGGCAGATACGCAGTATTTT	CSVAEGMADTQYF
TRBV5-1	few	.	TRBJ2-5	TGCGCCAGCAGCTTGGGGGGTAGCTCGGGAGAGACCCAGTACTTC	CASSLGGSSGETQYF
TRBV12-3/TRBV12-4	many	TRBD2	TRBJ2-1	TGTGCCAGCACCGGGACTAGCGGGGGGAGCTCCTACAATGAGCAGTTCTTC	CASTGTSGGSSYNEQFF
TRBV20-1	few	.	TRBJ2-1	TGCAGTGCTAGAGATATAGAGAGCTCCTACAATGAGCAGTTCTTC	CSARDIESSYNEQFF
TRBV28	many	.	TRBJ2-7	TGTGCCAGCAGTTGGGGCAGGGTCGAGCAGTACTTC	CASSWGRVEQYF
TRBV5-1	.	.	TRBJ2-1	TGCGCCAGCAGCTTGGCCTCAGGGGTTGTCTATGAGCAGTTCTTC	CASSLASGVVYEQFF
TRBV28	.	TRBD1	TRBJ2-1	TGTGCCAGCACACGGGACAGGAGCTACAATGAGCAGTTCTTC	CASTRDRSYNEQFF
TRBV3-1	.	.	TRBJ1-1	TGTGCCAGCAGCCAAGATCTAAAGGGAGGGGCTTTCTTT	CASSQDLKGGAFF
TRBV12-5	few	.	TRBJ2-1	TGTGCTAGTGGTTCTAGAGAACAGGGTCGGAATGAGCAGTTCTTC	CASGSREQGRNEQFF
TRBV12-3/TRBV12-4	.	TRBD2	TRBJ2-1	TGTACCTTCTCCGGCGGGAGGGGCGCGAGACTGAATAACAATGAGCAGTTCTTC	CTFSGGRGARLNNNEQFF
TRBV7-9	many	.	TRBJ2-7	TGTGCCAGCAGCTTACCCGAGGGCCTCTCCTACGAGCAGTACTTC	CASSLPEGLSYEQYF
TRBV24-1	.	TRBD1	TRBJ2-1	TGTGCCACCAGTGCGATCCCCCGGGACAGGGGTTACAATGAGCAGTTCTTC	CATSAIPRDRGYNEQFF
TRBV3-1	few	.	TRBJ2-1	TGTGCCTGCTCCCAAGATCTTGGAGGGACAGTATACAATGAGCAGTTCTTC	CACSQDLGGTVYNEQFF
TRBV6-1	.	.	TRBJ2-4	TGTGCCAGCACACTGGGGGCCGGGGCCAAAAACATTCAGTACTTC	CASTLGAGAKNIQYF
TRBV20-1	.	TRBD1	TRBJ2-7	TGCAGTGCTATCCGGGACAGGGGAGTCGAGCAGTACTTC	CSAIRDRGVEQYF
TRBV15	few	.	TRBJ2-1	TGTGCCACCAGCAGAGATGACGGCAGGGCTAATGAGCAGTTCTTC	CATSRDDGRANEQFF
TRBV10-3	few	.	TRBJ2-5	TGTGCCATCAGTGGGGCTAGTTTTTCGGAGACCCAGTACTTC	CAISGASFSETQYF
TRBV10-2	once	TRBD2	TRBJ2-1	TGCGCCAGCAGTGTCATCATAGCGGGAGGGAATGAGCAGTTCTTC	CASSVIIAGGNEQFF
TRBV28	many	.	TRBJ1-1	TGTGCCAGCATCTTACAGCGGAACACTGAAGCTTTCTTT	CASILQRNTEAFF
TRBV19	few	.	TRBJ2-3	TGTGCCAGTAGTATGTCGGAGGGTACGCAGTATTTT	CASSMSEGTQYF
TRBV6-2/TRBV6-3	.	TRBD2	TRBJ2-5	TGTGCCAGCACCTATAGCGGGATCGGGGAGACCCAGTACTTC	CASTYSGIGETQYF
TRBV7-2	many	TRBD2	TRBJ2-7	TGTGCCAGCAGCTTAGGGGCTAGCGGGAGTTACGAGCAGTACTTC	CASSLGASGSYEQYF
TRBV7-2	few	.	TRBJ2-3	TGTGCCAGCAGCGCCCAGGGGGGGCCCACAGATACGCAGTATTTT	CASSAQGGPTDTQYF
TRBV29-1	many	.	TRBJ2-7	TGCAGCGTTGAAGATCAAGGGGAAGGGTACGAGCAGTACTTC	CSVEDQGEGYEQYF
TRBV20-1	.	TRBD2	TRBJ2-7	TGCAGTGCGGAAGCGGGGGAGCAGTACTTC	CSAEAGEQYF
TRBV9	.	TRBD1	TRBJ1-4	TGTGCCAGCAGCGTAGAGGGGACAGGGGATGAAAAACTGTTTTTT	CASSVEGTGDEKLFF
TRBV20-1	.	.	TRBJ2-1	TGCAGCCCTCGGGGGCTAGCCCTCTACAATGAGCAGTTCTTC	CSPRGLALYNEQFF
TRBV7-9	.	TRBD1	TRBJ1-1	TGTGCCAGCAGCTCTACTGACAGGGGAGATATGAACACTGAAGCTTTCTTT	CASSSTDRGDMNTEAFF
TRBV12-3/TRBV12-4	.	.	TRBJ2-7	TGTGCCAGCAGTTTCGGGGTTGGGGCCTACGAGCAGTACTTC	CASSFGVGAYEQYF
TRBV11-3	few	TRBD1	TRBJ2-2	TGTGCCAGCAGCTTTTCTCCAGGGGGCGGCGGGGAGCTGTTTTTT	CASSFSPGGGGELFF
TRBV7-3	.	TRBD2	TRBJ2-3	TGTGCCAGCAGCTTAAGAGCTAGCGGGGGGTGGACTAGCACAGATACGCAGTATTTT	CASSLRASGGWTSTDTQYF
TRBV6-4	few	.	TRBJ2-1	TGTGCCAGCAGTGAAGGGGTAACAGGGATAGATGAGCAGTTCTTC	CASSEGVTGIDEQFF
TRBV7-9	many	.	TRBJ1-1	TGTGCCAGCAGCTTAGCCAGGGGATTCGGCACTGAAGCTTTCTTT	CASSLARGFGTEAFF
TRBV5-1	.	TRBD1	TRBJ2-3	TGCGCCAGCAGCCCCTTAGACAGGGGGGGGACAGATACGCAGTATTTT	CASSPLDRGGTDTQYF
TRBV7-9	.	.	TRBJ2-1	TGTGCCAGCAGCCCCGGGCTAGAGGGGGAGCAGTTCTTC	CASSPGLEGEQFF
TRBV27	.	TRBD1	TRBJ2-3	TGTGCCAGCAGTACCCGGGACAGGCCCCTAGAGAGCACAGATACGCAGTATTTT	CASSTRDRPLESTDTQYF
TRBV6-1	many	.	TRBJ2-6	TGTGCCAGCAGTCAAGCGGTCTCTGGGGCCAACGTCCTGACTTTC	CASSQAVSGANVLTF
TRBV6-1	.	TRBD2	TRBJ2-7	TGTGCCAGCAGTGAATGGGCTAGCGGGGCGTCCTACGAGCAGTACTTC	CASSEWASGASYEQYF
TRBV4-1	many	.	TRBJ2-5	TGCGCCAGCAGCCAAGAGAGCGTTTATGAGACCCAGTACTTC	CASSQESVYETQYF
TRBV6-4	few	.	TRBJ2-1	TGTGCCAGCAGTAAAGACAGATTAGACAATGAGCAGTTCTTC	CASSKDRLDNEQFF
TRBV12-3/TRBV12-4	.	.	TRBJ1-5	TGTGCCAGCAGTCCAACAGGGCAAAATCAGCCCCAGCATTTT	CASSPTGQNQPQHF
TRBV4-2	few	.	TRBJ1-6	TGTGCCAGCAGCCAAGAGGGGGGCGCACCCCTCCACTTT	CASSQEGGAPLHF
TRBV4-2	.	.	TRBJ2-7	TGTGCCAGCAGCCAAGGCGGAGGGCCATTTTACGAGCAGTACTTC	CASSQGGGPFYEQYF
TRBV4-3	.	.	TRBJ2-4	TGCGCCAGCAGCGGGCTAGACAGGCGGGAGTACTTC	CASSGLDRREYF
TRBV3-1	few	TRBD2	TRBJ2-3	TGTGCCAGCAGCCAATTTGCGGGCGGGGGGGCTACGCAGTATTTT	CASSQFAGGGATQYF